Given below is one TCR beta chain in context. The target antigen is unknown. The TCRbeta library incorporated unique molecular identifiers. TCRdb re-derived calls from the PCR reads in MiXCR, one entry per CDR3 protein. The repertoire holds approximately 210,000 distinct CDR3 sequences, with around a sixth as singletons. The data were taken from a study of T-cell reconstitution after alpha-beta-depleted transplantation in children. Study-level findings and limits: Diversity and T-cell counts at one year after transplant derived mostly from new T cells. Several hundred expanded graft clones reportedly were the source of alpha-beta T cells about two months after transplant. After transplant, high TCRbeta diversity at day 60 in some patients arose from surviving recipient T cells and thymic progenitors.

Germline CDR1 is DFQATT and CDR2 is SNEGSKA (reference sequence). J lost 0 bases, V lost 3 bases, and 5 bases had no gene match. This CDR3 has 15 residues. This sequence was found in a male patient between 2 and 15 years old who had a stem cell transplant for acute lymphoblastic leukemia, so the T cells may come from the graft donor. The specimen comprised PBMCs, mostly from graft donor cells, sampled 360 days after TCRalphabeta/CD19-depleted stem cell transplant. J is TRBJ2-1 and V is TRBV20-1; 7 nucleotides align to TRBD2. For the CDR3, the DNA is TGCAGTGCTAGGGGGGGGGGTTTCTCCTACAATGAGCAGTTCTTC. Residues: CSARGGGFSYNEQFF.